This T cell receptor (beta chain) was sequenced during a study of T cells expressing NK-cell markers. As concerns this clonotype: Its antigen remains unidentified.

Each CDR3 protein gets one entry in TCRdb, which reprocessed the 5' RACE reads and gives no DNA. Recorded here are roughly 420,000 distinct CDR3 sequences; the top ten clones represent 7.3%. General study points: The dominant NKG2C+ clonotypes represented roughly 1.0-7.5% of CD8+ T cells in over 5 donors.

Germline CDR1 is MNHEY and CDR2 is SVGAGI. The CDR3 sequence is 14 residues long. This chain links TRBV6-5 with TRBJ2-1. Input material: blood T cells: a sorted CD56 or NKG2C T cell subset, CD4+ or CD8+ T cells, or bulk PBMC T cells (not recorded which). This TCR was sampled from a woman between 18 and 70 years old in good health. CDR3 sequence reads: CASSYRQAYNEQFF.